Listed below are T cell receptor beta chains from one sample, sequenced in a study of T-cell memory formation after mild COVID-19. TCRdb passed the 5' RACE reads through MiXCR, listing each CDR3 protein once. The data show 75,000 to 95,000 distinct CDR3 sequences, 10% to 15% seen once. Sequenced material: PBMCs or a T cell subset sorted from them (not recorded which). The receptors come from an adult woman who had mild COVID-19 (a few samples of this study predate the infection). Cell type and time point are not known. Each CDR3 is given with its conserved first and last residue. A D gene is named only where the DNA matches it firmly. Rows give clone size only sometimes, using once, few, many, or a class for an expanded clone.

V gene	clone size	J gene	D gene	CDR3 DNA	CDR3 protein
TRBV4-1	few	TRBJ1-2	-	TGCGCCAGCAGCCAAGTCAAGTTGGGCGGGTTGTGTTGTAGCTTC	CASSQVKLGGLCCSF
TRBV6-5	-	TRBJ2-7	-	TGTGCCAGCAGTCGTAGCCAGGGTGGGTTGGACTACGAGCAGTACTTC	CASSRSQGGLDYEQYF
TRBV5-8	few	TRBJ1-1	TRBD1	TGTGCCAGCAGCCTCGACTTCGGGACAGGGTGGATGAACACTGAAGCTTTCTTT	CASSLDFGTGWMNTEAFF
TRBV7-6	few	TRBJ2-1	TRBD2	TGTGCCAGCAGCCGTACTAGCGGTAACAATGAGCAGTTCTTC	CASSRTSGNNEQFF
TRBV12-3/TRBV12-4	-	TRBJ2-7	-	TGTGCCAGCAGTTCGGCGGCGGGAAGGGACGAGCAGTACTTC	CASSSAAGRDEQYF
TRBV15	-	TRBJ1-6	-	TGTGCCACCAGCATCCGAAGTGGGTATAATTCACCCCTCCACTTT	CATSIRSGYNSPLHF
TRBV9	few	TRBJ2-3	-	TGTGCCAGCAGCGTAGATGGGGGCTGGCCAGATACGCAGTATTTT	CASSVDGGWPDTQYF
TRBV12-3/TRBV12-4	-	TRBJ2-7	-	TGTGCCAGCAGTCCCGGACTTGAGAGCTCCTACGAGCAGTACTTC	CASSPGLESSYEQYF
TRBV7-3	-	TRBJ2-1	-	TGTGCCAGCAGCTTAACGCTGGCGGGGGCCCGGACGACTCTTTACAATGAGCAGTTCTTC	CASSLTLAGARTTLYNEQFF
TRBV7-6	few	TRBJ1-2	-	TGTGCCAGCAGCTCCGGACAGCTAGCGGGAGGCTACACCTTC	CASSSGQLAGGYTF
TRBV3-1	-	TRBJ1-4	TRBD1	TGTGCCAGCAGCCAAGATTGGACAGGGATTGATGAAAAACTGTTTTTT	CASSQDWTGIDEKLFF
TRBV19	-	TRBJ2-5	TRBD2	TGTGCCACCCGACGGGAGGCGAGGTGGCGGGAGACCCAGTACTTC	CATRREARWRETQYF
TRBV9	few	TRBJ1-5	TRBD1	TGTGCCAGCAGCGTAGGACAGGGGTGGCATCAGCCCCAGCATTTT	CASSVGQGWHQPQHF
TRBV27	few	TRBJ2-7	TRBD1	TGTGCCAGCAGTCAGACGACAGGGGGCGCCTACGAGCAGTACTTC	CASSQTTGGAYEQYF
TRBV7-9	-	TRBJ1-1	-	TGTGCCAGCAGGGGTCAGGAGACTGAAGCTTTCTTT	CASRGQETEAFF
TRBV4-1	-	TRBJ1-2	-	TGCGCCAGCAGCCAAGATCCGGCATACGGGGGCGATTTGTGGGGCTACACCTTC	CASSQDPAYGGDLWGYTF
TRBV2	-	TRBJ1-1	-	TGTGCCAGCAGGATCTTCGCAGGGAACATTGAAGCTTTCTTT	CASRIFAGNIEAFF
TRBV7-9	few	TRBJ1-6	-	TGTGCCAGCAGCCCTAGCGGGGGGCAGGGATCACCCCTCCACTTT	CASSPSGGQGSPLHF
TRBV4-1	many	TRBJ2-4	-	TGCGCCAGCAGCCAAAGTGTACAGTCCAAAAACATTCAGTACTTC	CASSQSVQSKNIQYF
TRBV27	-	TRBJ1-1	-	TGTGCCAGCAGTTTCGCCGACGGCACTGAAGCTTTCTTT	CASSFADGTEAFF
TRBV5-1	many	TRBJ2-3	-	TGCGCCAGCAGCTTGGGCCTCATGGACGGGATGGGAGATACGCAGTATTTT	CASSLGLMDGMGDTQYF
TRBV29-1	many	TRBJ2-7	-	TGCAGCGCCCTAGCCGACAGCTCCTACGAGCAGTACTTC	CSALADSSYEQYF
TRBV7-6	-	TRBJ2-1	TRBD2	TGTGCCAGCTCAGGACTAGCGGGAGCGACGTACAATGAGCAGTTCTTC	CASSGLAGATYNEQFF
TRBV7-9	-	TRBJ2-3	-	TGTGCCAGCGGCCCCGCGGAACGCACAGATACGCAGTATTTT	CASGPAERTDTQYF
TRBV7-9	many	TRBJ2-1	TRBD2	TGTGCCAGCAGCCTTAGCGGGAACAATGAGCAGTTCTTC	CASSLSGNNEQFF
TRBV10-3	-	TRBJ2-5	-	TGTGCCATCAGTGAGACGAGGGGAGGCCAAGAGACCCAGTACTTC	CAISETRGGQETQYF
TRBV12-3/TRBV12-4	-	TRBJ2-3	-	TGTGCCAGCAGTTTTGAGGGGGTGTCGCGCACAGATACGCAGTATTTT	CASSFEGVSRTDTQYF
TRBV29-1	few	TRBJ2-1	-	TGCAGCGTGAGCCGGGACACCGCTAGCTACAATGAGCAGTTCTTC	CSVSRDTASYNEQFF